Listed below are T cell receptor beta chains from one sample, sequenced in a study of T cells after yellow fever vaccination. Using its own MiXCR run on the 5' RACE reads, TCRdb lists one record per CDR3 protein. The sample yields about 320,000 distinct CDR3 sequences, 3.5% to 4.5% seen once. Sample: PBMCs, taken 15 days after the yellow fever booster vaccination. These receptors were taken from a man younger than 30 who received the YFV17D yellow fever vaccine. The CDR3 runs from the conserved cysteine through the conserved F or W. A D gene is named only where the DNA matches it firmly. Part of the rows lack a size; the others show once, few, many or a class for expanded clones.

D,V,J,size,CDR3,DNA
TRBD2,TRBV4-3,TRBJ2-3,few,CASSQEGTSGGNTQYF,TGCGCCAGCAGCCAAGAGGGCACTAGCGGGGGGAATACGCAGTATTTT
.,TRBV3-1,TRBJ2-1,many,CASSQSPENEQFF,TGTGCCAGCAGCCAGTCTCCGGAAAATGAGCAGTTCTTC
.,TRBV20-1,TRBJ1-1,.,CSASPNMNTEAFF,TGCAGTGCTAGCCCCAACATGAACACTGAAGCTTTCTTT
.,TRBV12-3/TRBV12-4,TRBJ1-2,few,CATHEQAGLDYTF,TGTGCCACCCACGAACAAGCCGGGCTAGACTACACCTTC
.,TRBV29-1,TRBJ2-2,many,CSVGGQLANTGELFF,TGCAGCGTGGGGGGGCAGTTGGCGAACACCGGGGAGCTGTTTTTT
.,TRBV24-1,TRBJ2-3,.,CATSDGPPPRSDTQYF,TGTGCCACCAGTGACGGACCGCCTCCAAGATCCGATACGCAGTATTTT
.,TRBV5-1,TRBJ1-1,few,CASSLSQGTEAFF,TGCGCCAGCAGCTTGTCTCAGGGCACTGAAGCTTTCTTT
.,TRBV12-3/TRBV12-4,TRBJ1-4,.,CASSLQLSWNEKLFF,TGTGCCAGCAGTTTACAGCTATCCTGGAATGAAAAACTGTTTTTT
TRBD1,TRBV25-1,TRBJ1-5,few,CASSGTGRGQEPQHF,TGTGCCAGCAGTGGGACAGGGAGGGGGCAGGAACCCCAGCATTTT
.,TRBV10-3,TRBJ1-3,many,CAISVQLSGNTIYF,TGTGCCATCAGTGTACAGCTCTCTGGAAACACCATATATTTT
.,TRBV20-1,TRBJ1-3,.,CSAPEGSTSGNTIYF,TGCAGTGCCCCCGAGGGCTCAACCTCTGGAAACACCATATATTTT
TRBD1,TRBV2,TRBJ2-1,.,CASRANRGRFGEQFF,TGTGCCAGCAGGGCGAACAGGGGGCGGTTCGGTGAGCAGTTCTTC
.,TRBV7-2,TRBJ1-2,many,CASSSRQTSLGSDGYTF,TGTGCCAGCAGCTCTCGTCAGACCTCCCTCGGCAGTGATGGCTACACCTTC
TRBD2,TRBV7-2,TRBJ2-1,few,CASSAHLAGGPNNEQFF,TGTGCCAGCAGCGCCCACCTAGCGGGGGGGCCCAACAATGAGCAGTTCTTC
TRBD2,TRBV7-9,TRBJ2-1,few,CASSLLRGSYNEQFF,TGTGCCAGCAGCTTATTGCGGGGGTCCTACAATGAGCAGTTCTTC
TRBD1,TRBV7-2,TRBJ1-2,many,CASSPRNPAGGLLYGYTF,TGTGCCAGCAGCCCCCGTAACCCCGCAGGGGGCCTCCTCTATGGCTACACCTTC
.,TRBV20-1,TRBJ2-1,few,CSARQGSGSYNEQFF,TGCAGTGCTAGGCAGGGGAGTGGGTCCTACAATGAGCAGTTCTTC